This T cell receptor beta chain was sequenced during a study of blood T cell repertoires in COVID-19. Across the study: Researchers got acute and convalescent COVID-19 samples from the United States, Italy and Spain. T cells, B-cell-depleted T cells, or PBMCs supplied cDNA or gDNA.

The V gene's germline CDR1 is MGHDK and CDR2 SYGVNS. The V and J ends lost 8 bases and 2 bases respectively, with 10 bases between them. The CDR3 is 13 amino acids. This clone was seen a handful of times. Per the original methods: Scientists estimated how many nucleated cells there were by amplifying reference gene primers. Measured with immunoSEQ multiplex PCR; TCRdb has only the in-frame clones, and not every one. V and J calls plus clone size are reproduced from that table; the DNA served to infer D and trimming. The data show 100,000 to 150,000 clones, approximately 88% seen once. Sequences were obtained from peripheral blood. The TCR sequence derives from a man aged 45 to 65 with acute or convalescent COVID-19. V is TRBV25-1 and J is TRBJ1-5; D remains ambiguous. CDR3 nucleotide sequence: TGTGCCAGCTCCGGTACCGGCAATCAGCCCCAGCATTTT. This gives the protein CASSGTGNQPQHF.